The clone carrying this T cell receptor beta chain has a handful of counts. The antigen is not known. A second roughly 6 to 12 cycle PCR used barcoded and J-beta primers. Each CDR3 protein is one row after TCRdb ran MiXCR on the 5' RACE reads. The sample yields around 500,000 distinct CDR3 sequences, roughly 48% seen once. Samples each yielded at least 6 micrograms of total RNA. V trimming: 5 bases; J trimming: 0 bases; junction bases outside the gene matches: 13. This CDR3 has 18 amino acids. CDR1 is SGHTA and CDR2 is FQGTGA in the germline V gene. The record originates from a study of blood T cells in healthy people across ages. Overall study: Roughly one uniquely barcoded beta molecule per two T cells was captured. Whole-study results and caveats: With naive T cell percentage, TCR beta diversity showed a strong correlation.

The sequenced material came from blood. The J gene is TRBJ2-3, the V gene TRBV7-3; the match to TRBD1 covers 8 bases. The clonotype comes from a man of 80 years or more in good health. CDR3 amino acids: CASSNYPTGQASTDTQYF. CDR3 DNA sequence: TGTGCCAGCAGCAACTATCCCACGGGACAGGCGAGCACAGATACGCAGTATTTT.